This entry describes one T cell receptor (beta chain). This record comes from a study of T cell responses to AZD1222 COVID-19 vaccine. Measured with immunoSEQ multiplex PCR; TCRdb has only the in-frame clones, and not every one. This table has fewer than 200,000 clones, approximately 92% appearing once. The CDR3 has 16 residues. Unmatched junction bases numbered 13, after V lost 5 bases and J lost 7 bases. CDR1 and CDR2 from the germline V gene are SGHTA and FQGNSA. This TCR came from an adult in good health. Material: peripheral blood, obtained on day 0 of AZD1222 vaccination. This chain joins TRBV7-2 and TRBJ1-5, with 8 bases lining up with TRBD1. The CDR3 is CASSHRTGFSGQPQHF. The DNA for the CDR3 is TGTGCCAGCAGCCATCGGACAGGGTTTTCGGGGCAGCCCCAGCATTTT.